This T cell receptor (beta chain) was identified during a study of T-cell reconstitution after alpha-beta-depleted transplantation in children. Study outcomes and limitations: Diversity and T-cell counts at one year after transplant derived mostly from new T cells. Some patients' high day-60 TCRbeta diversity was traced to surviving recipient T cells and thymic progenitors. About two months after transplant, alpha-beta T cells reportedly came from several hundred expanded graft clones.

This CDR3 has 15 amino acids. V shed 1 base and J shed 0 bases, with 8 bases lying between them. Germline V gene sequence: CDR1 PRHDT, CDR2 FYEKMQ (reference sequence). Construction of the TCRbeta library involved unique molecular identifiers. TCRdb fed the PCR reads into MiXCR, producing one record per CDR3 protein. The table includes more than 400,000 distinct CDR3 sequences, approximately 10% detected once. Concerning this clonotype: Its antigen is as yet unknown.

This clonotype was sampled from a female patient aged 2 to 10 who had a stem cell transplant for aplastic anemia, so the T cells may come from the graft donor. V gene TRBV13 combines with J gene TRBJ2-3; a possible D gene is TRBD2 (5 bases). Sequencing was performed on PBMCs, mostly from graft donor cells, taken 180 days after TCRalphabeta/CD19-depleted stem cell transplant. CDR3 in DNA: TGTGCCAGCAGCTTAGTCCAGCGGAGCACAGATACGCAGTATTTT. Translating gives CASSLVQRSTDTQYF.